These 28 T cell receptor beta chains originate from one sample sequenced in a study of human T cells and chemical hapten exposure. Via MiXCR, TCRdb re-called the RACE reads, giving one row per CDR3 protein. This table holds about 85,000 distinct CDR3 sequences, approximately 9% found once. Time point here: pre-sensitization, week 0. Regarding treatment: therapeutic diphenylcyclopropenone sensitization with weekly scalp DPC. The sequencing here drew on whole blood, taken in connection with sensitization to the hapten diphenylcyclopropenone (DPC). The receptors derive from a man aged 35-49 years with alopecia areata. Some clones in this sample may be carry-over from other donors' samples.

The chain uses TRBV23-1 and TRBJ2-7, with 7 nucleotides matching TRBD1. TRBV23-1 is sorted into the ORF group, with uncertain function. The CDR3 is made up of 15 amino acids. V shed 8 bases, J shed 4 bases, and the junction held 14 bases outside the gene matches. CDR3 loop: CASPLNDRAKYEQYV. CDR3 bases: TGCGCCAGCCCCTTAAACGACAGGGCCAAGTACGAGCAGTACGTC.

The CDR3 nucleotides read TGTGCCAGCAGTCGGACACATAGCAGCTCCTACGAGCAGTACGTC. It codes for CASSRTHSSSYEQYV. The chain combines TRBV5-6 with TRBJ2-7; D is perhaps TRBD1 (5 bases). Germline CDR1 SGHDT, CDR2 YYEEEE. The V end was cut by 5 bases, the J end by 0 bases, with 15 bases between. This CDR3 is built from 15 residues.

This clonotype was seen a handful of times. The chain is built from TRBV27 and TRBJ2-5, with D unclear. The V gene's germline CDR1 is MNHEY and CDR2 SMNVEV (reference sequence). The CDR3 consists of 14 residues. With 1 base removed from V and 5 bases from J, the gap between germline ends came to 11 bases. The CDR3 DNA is TGTGCCAGCAGTTTATGGCAGACTCCCGAGACCCAGTACTTC. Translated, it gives CASSLWQTPETQYF.

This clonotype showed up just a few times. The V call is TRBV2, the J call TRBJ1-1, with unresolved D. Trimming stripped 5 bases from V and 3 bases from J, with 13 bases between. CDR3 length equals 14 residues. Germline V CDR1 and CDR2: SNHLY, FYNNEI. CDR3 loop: CASSTTARDTEAFF. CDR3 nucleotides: TGTGCCAGCAGTACCACAGCGAGGGACACTGAAGCTTTCTTT.

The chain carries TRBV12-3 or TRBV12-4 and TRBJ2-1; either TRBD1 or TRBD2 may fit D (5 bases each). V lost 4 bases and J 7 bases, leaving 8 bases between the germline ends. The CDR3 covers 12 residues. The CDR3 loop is CASSSGLNEQFF. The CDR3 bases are TGTGCCAGCAGTTCGGGGCTTAATGAGCAGTTCTTC.

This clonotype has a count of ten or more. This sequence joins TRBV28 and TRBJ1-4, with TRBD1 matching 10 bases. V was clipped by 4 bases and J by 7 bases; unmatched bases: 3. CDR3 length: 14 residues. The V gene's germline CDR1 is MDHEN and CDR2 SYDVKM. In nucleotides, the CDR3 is TGTGCCAGCAGTTCCGGGACAGGGGTTGAAAAACTGTTTTTT. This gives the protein CASSSGTGVEKLFF.

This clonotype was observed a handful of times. CDR3 residues: CASSAPDYSYEQYF. The CDR3 DNA is TGTGCCAGCAGTGCCCCGGACTACTCCTACGAGCAGTACTTC. The chain employs TRBV2 and TRBJ2-7, with D perhaps matching TRBD2 (6 bases). The CDR3 consists of 14 residues. The germline V and J ends were trimmed by 4 bases and 0 bases, with 10 bases remaining between them. Germline V gene data show CDR1 as SNHLY and CDR2 as FYNNEI.

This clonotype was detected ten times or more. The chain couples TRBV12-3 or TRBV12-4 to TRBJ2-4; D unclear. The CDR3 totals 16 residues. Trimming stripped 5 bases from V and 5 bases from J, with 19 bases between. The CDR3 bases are TGTGCCAGCAGTACCTCCCGAGGTTTTCGCCAAAACATTCAGTACTTC. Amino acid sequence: CASSTSRGFRQNIQYF.

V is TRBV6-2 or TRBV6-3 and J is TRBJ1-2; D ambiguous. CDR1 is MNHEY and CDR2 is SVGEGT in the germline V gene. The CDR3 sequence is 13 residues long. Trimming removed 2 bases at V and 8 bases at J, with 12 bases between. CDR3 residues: CASSYSIPWGYTF. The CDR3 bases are TGTGCCAGCAGTTACAGCATCCCTTGGGGCTACACCTTC.

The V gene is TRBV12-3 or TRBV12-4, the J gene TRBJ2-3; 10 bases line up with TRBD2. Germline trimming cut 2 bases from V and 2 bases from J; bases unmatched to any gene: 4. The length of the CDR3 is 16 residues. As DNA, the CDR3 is TGTGCCAGCAGTTTATCGCTAGCGGGGGCCACAGATACGCAGTATTTT. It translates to CASSLSLAGATDTQYF.

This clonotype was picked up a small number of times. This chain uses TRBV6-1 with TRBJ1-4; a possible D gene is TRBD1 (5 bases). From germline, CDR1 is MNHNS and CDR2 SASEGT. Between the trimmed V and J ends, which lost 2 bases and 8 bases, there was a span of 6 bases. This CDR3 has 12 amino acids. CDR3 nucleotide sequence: TGTGCCAGCAGTGAAAGGGGAGAAAAACTGTTTTTT. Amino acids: CASSERGEKLFF.

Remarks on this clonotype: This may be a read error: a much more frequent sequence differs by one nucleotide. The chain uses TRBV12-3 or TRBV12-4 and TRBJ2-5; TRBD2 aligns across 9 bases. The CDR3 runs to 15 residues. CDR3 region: CASSSTSGYRETEYF. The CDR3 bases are TGTGCCAGCAGTTCTACTAGCGGGTACAGAGAGACCGAGTACTTC.

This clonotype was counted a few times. CDR3 bases: TGTGCCAGCAGTCCCCGTCCTAGCGGGAGTATTGAGCAGTTCTTC. This translates into CASSPRPSGSIEQFF. The V gene is TRBV6-5, the J gene TRBJ2-1, with 10 positions matching TRBD2. In germline, CDR1 is MNHEY, CDR2 SVGAGI. The CDR3 has 15 residues. V dropped 5 bases and J dropped 9; count of bases not matched to a gene: 10.

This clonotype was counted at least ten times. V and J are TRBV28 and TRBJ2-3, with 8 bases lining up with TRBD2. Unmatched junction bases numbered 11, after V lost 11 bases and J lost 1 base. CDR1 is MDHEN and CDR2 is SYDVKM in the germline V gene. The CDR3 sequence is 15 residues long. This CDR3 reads CALSGGGRGTDTQYF. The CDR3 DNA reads TGTGCCTTAAGCGGGGGAGGGCGGGGCACAGATACGCAGTATTTT.

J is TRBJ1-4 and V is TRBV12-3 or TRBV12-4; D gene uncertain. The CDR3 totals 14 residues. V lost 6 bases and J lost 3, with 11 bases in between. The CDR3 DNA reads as TGTGCCAGCAGGCCGGGAGGACCTAATGAAAAACTGTTTTTT. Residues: CASRPGGPNEKLFF.

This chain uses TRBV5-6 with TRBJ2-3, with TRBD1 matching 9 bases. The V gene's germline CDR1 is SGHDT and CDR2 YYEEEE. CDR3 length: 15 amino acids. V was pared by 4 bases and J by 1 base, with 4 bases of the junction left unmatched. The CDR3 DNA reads TGTGCCAGCAGCCGGACAGGGGCCGGCACAGATACGCAGTATTTT. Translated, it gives CASSRTGAGTDTQYF. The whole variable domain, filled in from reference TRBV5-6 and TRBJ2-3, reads DAGVTQSPTHLIKTRGQQVTLRCSPKSGHDTVSWYQQALGQGPQFIFQYYEEEERQRGNFPDRFSGHQFPNYSSELNVNALLLGDSALYLCASSRTGAGTDTQYFGPGTRLTVL.

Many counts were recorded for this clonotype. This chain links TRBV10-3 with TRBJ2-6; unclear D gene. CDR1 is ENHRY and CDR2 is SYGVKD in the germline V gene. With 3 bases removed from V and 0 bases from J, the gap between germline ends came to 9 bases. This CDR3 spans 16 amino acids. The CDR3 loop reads CAISEPRNSGANVLTF. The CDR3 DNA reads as TGTGCCATCAGTGAACCCCGGAACTCTGGGGCCAACGTCCTGACTTTC.

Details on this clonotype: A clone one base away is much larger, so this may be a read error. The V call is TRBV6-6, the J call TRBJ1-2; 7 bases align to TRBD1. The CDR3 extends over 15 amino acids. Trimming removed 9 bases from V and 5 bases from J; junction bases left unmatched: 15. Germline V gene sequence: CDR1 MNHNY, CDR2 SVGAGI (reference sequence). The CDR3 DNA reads TGTGCCAGAAGGTATCCCGGACAGGCACCTTATGGCTACACCTTC. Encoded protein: CARRYPGQAPYGYTF.

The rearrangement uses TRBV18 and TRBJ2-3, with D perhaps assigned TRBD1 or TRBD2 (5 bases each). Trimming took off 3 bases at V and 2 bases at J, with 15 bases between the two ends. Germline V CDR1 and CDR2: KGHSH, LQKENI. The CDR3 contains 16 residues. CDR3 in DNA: TGTGCCAGCTCACCGCCCGCCGGGGCGTACACAGATACGCAGTATTTT. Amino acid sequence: CASSPPAGAYTDTQYF.

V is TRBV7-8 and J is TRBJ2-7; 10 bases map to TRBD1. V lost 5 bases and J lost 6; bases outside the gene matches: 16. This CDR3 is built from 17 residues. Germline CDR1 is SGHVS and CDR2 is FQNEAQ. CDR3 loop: CASSLGITGTGVFEQYV. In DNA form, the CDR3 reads TGTGCCAGCAGCCTAGGAATAACCGGGACAGGGGTGTTCGAGCAGTACGTC.

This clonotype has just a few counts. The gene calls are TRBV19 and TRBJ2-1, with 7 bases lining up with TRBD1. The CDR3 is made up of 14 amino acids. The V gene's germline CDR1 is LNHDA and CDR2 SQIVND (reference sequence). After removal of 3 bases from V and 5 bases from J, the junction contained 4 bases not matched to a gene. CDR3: CASSMGDSNNEQFF. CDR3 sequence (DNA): TGTGCCAGTAGTATGGGGGACAGCAACAATGAGCAGTTCTTC.

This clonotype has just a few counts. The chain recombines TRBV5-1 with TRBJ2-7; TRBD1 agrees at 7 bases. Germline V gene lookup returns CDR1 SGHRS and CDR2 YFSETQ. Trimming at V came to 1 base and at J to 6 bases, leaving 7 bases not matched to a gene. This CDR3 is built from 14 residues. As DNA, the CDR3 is TGCGCCAGCAGCTTGATTCGACAGGGTGGCGAGCAGTACTTC. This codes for CASSLIRQGGEQYF.

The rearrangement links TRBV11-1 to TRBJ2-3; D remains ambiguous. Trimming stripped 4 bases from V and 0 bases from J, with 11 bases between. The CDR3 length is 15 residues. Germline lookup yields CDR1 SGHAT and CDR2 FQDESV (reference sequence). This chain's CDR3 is CASSSPDRSTDTQYF. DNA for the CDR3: TGTGCCAGCAGCTCCCCGGATCGGAGCACAGATACGCAGTATTTT.

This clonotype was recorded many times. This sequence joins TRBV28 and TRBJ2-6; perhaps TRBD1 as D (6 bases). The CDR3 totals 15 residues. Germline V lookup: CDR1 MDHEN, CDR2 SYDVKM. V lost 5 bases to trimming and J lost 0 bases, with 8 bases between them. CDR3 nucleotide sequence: TGTGCCAGCAGTCTGGGGGCCTCTGGGGCCAACGTCCTGACTTTC. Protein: CASSLGASGANVLTF.

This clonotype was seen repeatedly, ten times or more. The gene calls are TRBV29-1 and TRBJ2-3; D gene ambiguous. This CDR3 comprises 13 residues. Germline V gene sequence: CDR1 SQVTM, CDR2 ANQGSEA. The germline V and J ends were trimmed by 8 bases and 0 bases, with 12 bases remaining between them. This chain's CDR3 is CSHSDGSTDTQYF. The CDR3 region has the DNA TGCAGCCATTCCGACGGGAGCACAGATACGCAGTATTTT.

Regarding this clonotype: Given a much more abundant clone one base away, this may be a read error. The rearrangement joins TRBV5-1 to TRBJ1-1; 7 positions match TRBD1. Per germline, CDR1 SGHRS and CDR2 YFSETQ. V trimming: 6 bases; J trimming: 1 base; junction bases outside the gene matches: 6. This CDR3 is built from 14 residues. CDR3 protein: CASIPWDRNTEAFF. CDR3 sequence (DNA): TGCGCCAGCATCCCCTGGGACAGGAACACTGAAGCTTTCTTT. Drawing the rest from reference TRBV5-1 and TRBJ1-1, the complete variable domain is KAGVTQTPRYLIKTRGQQVTLSCSPISGHRSVSWYQQTPGQGLQFLFEYFSETQRNKGNFPGRFSGRQFSNSRSEMNVSTLELGDSALYLCASIPWDRNTEAFFGQGTRLTVV.

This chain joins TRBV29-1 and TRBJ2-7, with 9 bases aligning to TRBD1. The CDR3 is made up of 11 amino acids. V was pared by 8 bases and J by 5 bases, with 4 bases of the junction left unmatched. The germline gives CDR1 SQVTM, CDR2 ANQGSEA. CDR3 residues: CSSGTGHEQYF. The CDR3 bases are TGCAGCTCGGGGACAGGGCACGAGCAGTACTTC.

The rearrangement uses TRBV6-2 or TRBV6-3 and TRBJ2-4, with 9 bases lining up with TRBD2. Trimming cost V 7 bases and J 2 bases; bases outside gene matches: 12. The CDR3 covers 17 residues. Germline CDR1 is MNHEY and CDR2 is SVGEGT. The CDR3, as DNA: TGTGCCAGCACCCAGAGAGCGGGAGGCCCTTCCAAAAACATTCAGTACTTC. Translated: CASTQRAGGPSKNIQYF.